This T cell receptor (beta chain) appears in the sequencing data of a study of T cells in Graves' hyperthyroidism and ophthalmopathy. Criteria for exclusion of patients were uncontrolled infection, other autoimmune disease, pregnancy or lactation. General study results and limits: The majority of expanded thyroid clonotypes above 0.001 also appeared in blood.

RNA transcripts were the template for amplifying TCR beta CDR3 regions. A set of HTBI primers served as the primers for a first-round RT-PCR of the TCR CDR3. TCRdb used MiXCR to reprocess the multiplex PCR reads, holding one entry per CDR3 protein. The sample has about 640,000 distinct CDR3 sequences; around 21% are singletons. Germline lookup yields CDR1 SGHTA and CDR2 FQGNSA. CDR3 length: 13 amino acids. On this clonotype: No antigen is known for it. A junction boundary mismatches the germline segment, possibly from a read error.

The chain joins TRBV7-2 to TRBJ2-7; maybe TRBD2 (5 bases). The sample was blood. This sequence originates from a young man with Graves' ophthalmopathy. The CDR3 protein is CASSLGGLGERYF. The CDR3 nucleotides read TGTGCCAGCAGCTTAGGAGGACTCGGAGAGCGGTACTTC.